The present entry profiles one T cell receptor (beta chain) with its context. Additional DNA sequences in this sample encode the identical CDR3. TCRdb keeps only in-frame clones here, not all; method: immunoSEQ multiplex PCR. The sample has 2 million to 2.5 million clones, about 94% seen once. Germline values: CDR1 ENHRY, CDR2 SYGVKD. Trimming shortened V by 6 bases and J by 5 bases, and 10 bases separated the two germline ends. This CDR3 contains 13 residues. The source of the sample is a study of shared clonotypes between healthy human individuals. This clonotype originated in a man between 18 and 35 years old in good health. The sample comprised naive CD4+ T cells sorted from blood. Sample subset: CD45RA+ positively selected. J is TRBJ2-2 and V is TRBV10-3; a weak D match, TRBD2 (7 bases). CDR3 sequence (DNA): TGTGCCATCAGGGCGGGGGCGACCGGGGAGCTGTTTTTT. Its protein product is CAIRAGATGELFF.